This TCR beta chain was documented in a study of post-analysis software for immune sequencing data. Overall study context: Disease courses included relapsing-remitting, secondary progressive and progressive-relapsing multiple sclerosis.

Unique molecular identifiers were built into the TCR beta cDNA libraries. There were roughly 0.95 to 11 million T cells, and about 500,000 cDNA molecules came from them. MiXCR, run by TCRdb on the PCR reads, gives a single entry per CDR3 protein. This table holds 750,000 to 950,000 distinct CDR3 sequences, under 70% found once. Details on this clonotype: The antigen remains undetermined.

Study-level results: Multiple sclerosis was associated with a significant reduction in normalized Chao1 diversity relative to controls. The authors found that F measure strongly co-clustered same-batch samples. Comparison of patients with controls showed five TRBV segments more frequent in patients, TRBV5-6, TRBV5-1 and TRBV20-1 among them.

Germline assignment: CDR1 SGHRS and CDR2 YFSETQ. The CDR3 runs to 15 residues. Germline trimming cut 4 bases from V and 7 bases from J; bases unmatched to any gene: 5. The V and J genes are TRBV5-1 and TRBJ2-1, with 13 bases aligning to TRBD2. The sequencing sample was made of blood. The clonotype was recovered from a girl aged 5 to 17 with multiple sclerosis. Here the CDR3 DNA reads TGCGCCAGCAGCCGGACTAGCGGGAGTGTGAATGAGCAGTTCTTC. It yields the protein CASSRTSGSVNEQFF. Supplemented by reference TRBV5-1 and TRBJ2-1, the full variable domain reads KAGVTQTPRYLIKTRGQQVTLSCSPISGHRSVSWYQQTPGQGLQFLFEYFSETQRNKGNFPGRFSGRQFSNSRSEMNVSTLELGDSALYLCASSRTSGSVNEQFFGPGTRLTVL.